The 10 T cell receptor beta chains listed next were all sequenced from one sample in a study of spatial heterogeneity in lung cancer. TCRdb analysed the 5' RACE reads with MiXCR anew, one entry per CDR3 protein. The sample shows 20,000 to 30,000 distinct CDR3 sequences, 8.8% of them seen only once. Regarding time point: sample taken at primary tumor resection. The antigens these receptors bind are not known. Study-wide results and caveats: Counts that tracked tumor mutation counts were those of expanded intratumoral alpha and beta TCRs.

The sample in question was lung tumor tissue, obtained at surgery. The receptors were gathered from a male donor with early-stage non-small cell lung cancer.

In its sample, this clonotype was seen many times. The CDR3 here is CASSPLAGATDTQYF. For the CDR3, the DNA is TGTGCCAGCAGCCCACTAGCGGGGGCCACAGATACGCAGTATTTT. The V gene is TRBV7-8, the J gene TRBJ2-3, with 11 positions matching TRBD2. Germline V gene sequence: CDR1 SGHVS, CDR2 FQNEAQ. The ends lost 5 bases at V and 2 bases at J; junction bases unmatched: 3. The CDR3 totals 15 residues.

As concerns this clonotype: A much larger clone lies a single base off, so this may be a read error. The gene calls are TRBV19 and TRBJ1-6; 9 bases agree with TRBD1. The CDR3 spans 16 residues. Germline V gene lookup returns CDR1 LNHDA and CDR2 SQIVND (reference sequence). CDR3 sequence (DNA): TGTACCAGTAGTATCTGGGACAGGGTGGAAGATTCACCCCTCCACTTT. This sequence encodes CTSSIWDRVEDSPLHF. Complete variable domain (other parts from reference TRBV19 and TRBJ1-6): DGGITQSPKYLFRKEGQNVTLSCEQNLNHDAMYWYRQDPGQGLRLIYYSQIVNDFQKGDIAEGYSVSREKKESFPLTVTSAQKNPTAFYLCTSSIWDRVEDSPLHFGNGTRLTVT.

The sample holds many counts of this clonotype. The V call is TRBV6-2 or TRBV6-3, the J call TRBJ2-3; D is uncertain. Germline V lookup: CDR1 MNHEY, CDR2 SVGEGT. V was trimmed by 0 bases and J by 4 bases, leaving 11 bases between them. This CDR3 comprises 15 residues. This CDR3 reads CASSYSAFNSDTQYF. CDR3 DNA: TGTGCCAGCAGTTACTCCGCCTTCAACTCAGATACGCAGTATTTT.

V and J are TRBV6-5 and TRBJ2-2; the match to TRBD1 covers 9 bases. The CDR3 totals 17 residues. V shed 2 bases, J shed 6 bases, and the junction held 10 bases outside the gene matches. In germline, CDR1 is MNHEY, CDR2 SVGAGI. Here the CDR3 DNA reads TGTGCCAGCAGTTACAGGGCCCTCACAGGGGGCCCCGGGGAGCTGTTTTTT. Encoded protein: CASSYRALTGGPGELFF.

This clonotype occurred many times. The chain couples TRBV11-1 to TRBJ2-2; D not certain. Germline V gives CDR1 SGHAT, CDR2 FQDESV (reference sequence). The CDR3 extends over 11 amino acids. V shed 6 bases and J shed 7 bases, with 6 bases lying between them. The CDR3: CASRGIGELFF. The DNA for the CDR3 is TGTGCCAGCAGAGGAATCGGGGAGCTGTTTTTT.

Many counts were recorded for this clonotype. The chain is built from TRBV28 and TRBJ2-7, with D perhaps being TRBD1 or TRBD2 (6 bases each). V lost 6 bases, J lost 3 bases, and 15 bases lay in between. Germline V CDR1 and CDR2: MDHEN, SYDVKM. There are 14 residues in the CDR3. The CDR3 loop reads CASSRRDTDYEQYF. The DNA for the CDR3 is TGTGCCAGCAGCAGGCGGGACACGGACTACGAGCAGTACTTC.

This clonotype was recorded a few times. The chain links TRBV28 to TRBJ1-2, with no clear D. The CDR3 has 14 residues. Germline V gene data show CDR1 as MDHEN and CDR2 as SYDVKM. The V end was cut by 4 bases, the J end by 1 base, with 10 bases between. The CDR3 nucleotides are TGTGCCAGCAGTTATCGGGGTGGTAACTATGGCTACACCTTC. As protein: CASSYRGGNYGYTF.

Many counts were recorded for this clonotype. V is TRBV7-2 and J is TRBJ2-5; TRBD1 might be the D (5 bases). Trimming pared 3 bases from V and 5 bases from J, leaving 16 bases between. The CDR3 spans 15 residues. In germline, CDR1 is SGHTA, CDR2 FQGNSA. This CDR3 is CASSLQGIGIETQYF. The CDR3 DNA is TGTGCCAGCAGCTTGCAGGGTATAGGAATCGAGACCCAGTACTTC.

This clonotype was observed at least ten times. The chain employs TRBV5-1 and TRBJ2-1; D ambiguous. The V gene's germline CDR1 is SGHRS and CDR2 YFSETQ. The CDR3 is 13 amino acids. V shed 4 bases and J shed 2 bases, with 7 bases lying between them. CDR3 DNA: TGCGCCAGCAGCCCCCGCACCTACAATGAGCAGTTCTTC. This gives the protein CASSPRTYNEQFF.

Many counts were recorded for this clonotype. This chain links TRBV2 with TRBJ1-4; D unclear. Trimming took off 4 bases at V and 4 bases at J, with 10 bases between the two ends. The CDR3 is 14 amino acids. Germline CDR1 is SNHLY and CDR2 is FYNNEI. CDR3 DNA: TGTGCCAGCAGTGGGTCTTTCTTTAATGAAAAACTGTTTTTT. Protein sequence: CASSGSFFNEKLFF.